This entry lists 16 T cell receptor beta chains sequenced from one sample in a study of T cell changes during pregnancy in multiple sclerosis (dated by TCRdb to the late 2010s). The library was prepared using the immunoSEQ multiplex PCR assay. This immuneACCESS table, as held by TCRdb, lists in-frame sequences with V and J called but not all clones. Of the missing ones, under half trace to an unresolved V gene in checked studies; the others have no known cause. For this sample there are more than 45,000 clones; 90% to 95% appear just once. 0.55% to 0.75% of the sample rests with the top ten. The specimen comprised CD4+ T cells from peripheral blood mononuclear cells, sampled in the second trimester of pregnancy. These receptors were collected from a female donor with multiple sclerosis, enrolled in a pregnancy study.

The rearrangement links TRBV13 to TRBJ2-3; 9 bases are shared with TRBD1. Germline V gives CDR1 PRHDT, CDR2 FYEKMQ (reference sequence). The CDR3 has 17 amino acids. V trimming: 3 bases; J trimming: 4 bases; junction bases outside the gene matches: 11. The CDR3 region has the DNA TGTGCCAGCAGCTTGGGCCATAACAGGGGGCCCGCAGATACGCAGTATTTT. Translated: CASSLGHNRGPADTQYF.

This sequence joins TRBV7-2 and TRBJ2-2; 9 bases align to TRBD1. V lost 4 bases and J lost 1; bases outside the gene matches: 4. The CDR3 runs 16 residues. The germline gives CDR1 SGHTA, CDR2 FQGNSA. In DNA form, the CDR3 reads TGTGCCAGCAGCTCACAGGGGGCCCAGAACACCGGGGAGCTGTTTTTT. This encodes CASSSQGAQNTGELFF.

The chain couples TRBV7-2 to TRBJ2-2, with TRBD1 matching over 11 bases. This CDR3 has 16 amino acids. From germline, CDR1 is SGHTA and CDR2 FQGNSA. Trimming at V came to 5 bases and at J to 0 bases, leaving 2 bases not matched to a gene. CDR3 sequence: CASSRDRGTNTGELFF. The CDR3 DNA is TGTGCCAGCAGCCGGGACAGGGGGACGAACACCGGGGAGCTGTTTTTT.

V gene TRBV19 combines with J gene TRBJ2-4, with D tentatively TRBD1 (6 bases). The V end was cut by 5 bases, the J end by 0 bases, with 11 bases between. This CDR3 has 15 amino acids. Germline lookup yields CDR1 LNHDA and CDR2 SQIVND (reference sequence). CDR3 sequence reads: CASSLGALAKNIQYF. The CDR3 DNA sequence: TGTGCCAGTAGTTTGGGGGCCCTAGCCAAAAACATTCAGTACTTC.

V usage is TRBV5-4 and J usage is TRBJ2-3, with a weak D call TRBD2 (5 bases). Germline V lookup: CDR1 SGHNT, CDR2 YYREEE (reference sequence). Trimming pared 4 bases from V and 7 bases from J, leaving 16 bases between. The CDR3 is made up of 14 amino acids. The CDR3 DNA is TGTGCCAGCAGCCCCCGGACTTTTCAGAATACGCAGTATTTT. Its protein is CASSPRTFQNTQYF.

V gene TRBV7-2 combines with J gene TRBJ2-2; TRBD2 is a possible D gene (6 bases). There are 16 residues in the CDR3. Germline V gene lookup returns CDR1 SGHTA and CDR2 FQGNSA. With 0 bases removed from V and 6 bases from J, the gap between germline ends came to 14 bases. The CDR3 nucleotides are TGTGCCAGCAGCTTAGCCCAGGGACTTATGGCCGGGGAGCTGTTTTTT. The encoded protein is CASSLAQGLMAGELFF.

CDR3 loop: CSVESRGANYGYTF. The CDR3 DNA follows: TGCAGCGTTGAATCCAGGGGTGCTAACTATGGCTACACCTTC. This rearrangement joins TRBV29-1 to TRBJ1-2; perhaps TRBD1 as D (6 bases). From germline, CDR1 is SQVTM and CDR2 ANQGSEA. This CDR3 is 14 amino acids long. V was trimmed by 2 bases and J by 0 bases, leaving 10 bases between them.

The rearrangement links TRBV19 to TRBJ1-4, with 8 nucleotides matching TRBD1. J lost 8 bases, V lost 6 bases, and 11 bases had no gene match. This CDR3 is 15 amino acids long. In germline, CDR1 is LNHDA, CDR2 SQIVND (reference sequence). CDR3 in DNA: TGTGCCAGTAGCCGCGACAGGGGAATATGGGAAAAACTGTTTTTT. This sequence encodes CASSRDRGIWEKLFF.

The chain is built from TRBV7-3 and TRBJ2-3; no clear D. CDR1 SGHTA and CDR2 FQGTGA come from the germline V gene. The CDR3 is made up of 14 amino acids. Trimming took 3 bases from V and 1 from J, leaving 8 bases between them. The CDR3 DNA is TGTGCCAGCAGCTTCGGCCTAGGCACAGATACGCAGTATTTT. Translation: CASSFGLGTDTQYF.

The chain couples TRBV5-4 to TRBJ2-7; D perhaps matches TRBD2 (6 bases). The germline V gene encodes CDR1 SGHNT and CDR2 YYREEE (reference sequence). Trimming took off 2 bases at V and 3 bases at J, with 9 bases between the two ends. This CDR3 spans 13 amino acids. In DNA, the CDR3 is TGTGCCAGCAGCTTAGGGGACTTCTACGAGCAGTACTTC. It yields the protein CASSLGDFYEQYF.

This sequence joins TRBV21-1 and TRBJ1-5; the DNA was not used to check the table's D call, TRBD1. TRBV21-1 is a documented pseudogene. The CDR3 totals 21 residues. The CDR3 sequence is CASSDSGQGAAPLYSNQPQHF. The DNA for the CDR3 is TGTGCCAGCAGCGACTCAGGACAGGGGGCGGCCCCTCTATATAGCAATCAGCCCCAGCATTTT.

V and J are TRBV18 and TRBJ1-3; 7 bases line up with TRBD1. From germline, CDR1 is KGHSH and CDR2 LQKENI. CDR3 length equals 16 residues. The V gene end was trimmed by 4 bases and the J gene end by 2 bases; junction bases not matched to a gene: 8. In DNA, the CDR3 is TGTGCCAGCTCACTAGCCGACAGGGTTCCTGGAAACACCATATATTTT. Protein sequence: CASSLADRVPGNTIYF.

V and J are TRBV7-8 and TRBJ1-1; 9 bases map to TRBD1. This CDR3 contains 13 residues. From germline, CDR1 is SGHVS and CDR2 FQNEAQ. The junction had 6 bases not matched to a gene; V was cut back by 11 bases and J by 2 bases. CDR3 amino acids: CAAGQGLNTEAFF. The CDR3 DNA reads TGTGCCGCAGGACAGGGGCTAAACACTGAAGCTTTCTTT.

The CDR3 spells CASSQGTATNEKLFF. CDR3 nucleotide sequence: TGTGCCAGCAGCCAGGGCACGGCAACTAATGAAAAACTGTTTTTT. The rearrangement uses TRBV6-4 and TRBJ1-4; possibly TRBD1 for D (5 bases). Germline loops: CDR1 MRHNA, CDR2 SNTAGT. This CDR3 region has 15 residues. Trimming took 6 bases from V and 0 from J, leaving 11 bases between them.

The CDR3 sequence: CASSPGQGNEKLFF. The CDR3, as DNA: TGCGCCAGCAGCCCGGGACAGGGGAATGAAAAACTGTTTTTT. The V call is TRBV4-3, the J call TRBJ1-4; 10 bases are shared with TRBD1. The CDR3 sequence is 14 residues long. V was clipped by 4 bases and J by 5 bases; unmatched bases: 1. CDR1 is LGHNA, CDR2 YSLEER, per germline.

The sample holds one count of this clone. The CDR3 DNA reads as TGTGCCAGCAGTTTGGGCCGAACGCCGAACACCGGGGAGCTGTTTTTT. Its translation: CASSLGRTPNTGELFF. The genes are TRBV27 and TRBJ2-2; D is undetermined. In germline, CDR1 is MNHEY, CDR2 SMNVEV (reference sequence). Trimming removed 3 bases at V and 0 bases at J, with 11 bases between. The CDR3 is 16 amino acids.